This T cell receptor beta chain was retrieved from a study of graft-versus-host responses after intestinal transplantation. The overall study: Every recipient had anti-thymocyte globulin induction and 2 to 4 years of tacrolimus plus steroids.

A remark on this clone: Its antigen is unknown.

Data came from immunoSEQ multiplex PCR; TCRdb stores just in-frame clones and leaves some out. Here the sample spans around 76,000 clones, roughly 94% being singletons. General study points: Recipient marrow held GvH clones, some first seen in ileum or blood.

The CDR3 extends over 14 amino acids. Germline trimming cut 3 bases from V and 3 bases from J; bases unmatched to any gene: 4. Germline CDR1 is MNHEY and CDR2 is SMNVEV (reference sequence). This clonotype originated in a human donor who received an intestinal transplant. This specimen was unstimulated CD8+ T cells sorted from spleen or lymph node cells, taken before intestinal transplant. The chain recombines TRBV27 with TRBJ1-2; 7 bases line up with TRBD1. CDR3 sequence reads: CASSLAGGDYGYTF. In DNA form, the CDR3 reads TGTGCCAGCAGTTTGGCAGGGGGGGACTATGGCTACACCTTC.